This paragraph covers one T cell receptor (beta chain) sequence. This sample is part of a study of T cells in narcolepsy. Assay used: immunoSEQ multiplex PCR; TCRdb lists only in-frame clones, some missing. The sample includes roughly 30,000 clones, around 79% of them seen just once. The TCR was taken from a human donor in good health. The specimen was memory (CD45RA-) CD4+ T cells from blood.

CDR3 in DNA: TGCGCCAGCAGCCAAATGGGGGGAGGGGCCTACAATGAGCAGTTCTTC. This gives the protein CASSQMGGGAYNEQFF. The chain uses TRBV4-1 and TRBJ2-1; 7 bases are shared with TRBD2. Germline lookup yields CDR1 MGHRA and CDR2 YSYEKL. J gave up 2 bases and V 2 bases, and 6 bases lay outside the gene matches. The CDR3 length is 16 residues.